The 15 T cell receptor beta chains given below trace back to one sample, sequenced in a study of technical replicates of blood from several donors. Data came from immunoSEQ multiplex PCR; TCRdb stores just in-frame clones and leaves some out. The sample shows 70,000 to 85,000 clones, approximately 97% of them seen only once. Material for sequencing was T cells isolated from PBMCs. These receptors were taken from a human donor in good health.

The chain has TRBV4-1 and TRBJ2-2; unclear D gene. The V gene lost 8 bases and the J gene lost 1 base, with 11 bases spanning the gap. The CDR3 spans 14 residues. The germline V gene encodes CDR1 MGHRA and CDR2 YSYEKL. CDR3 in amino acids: CASGEWQNTGELFF. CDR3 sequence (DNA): TGCGCCAGCGGAGAGTGGCAGAACACCGGGGAGCTGTTTTTT.

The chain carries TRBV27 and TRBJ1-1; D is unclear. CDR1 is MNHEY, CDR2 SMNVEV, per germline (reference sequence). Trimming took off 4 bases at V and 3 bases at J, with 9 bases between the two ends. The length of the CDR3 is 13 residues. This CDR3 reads CASSSLEDTEAFF. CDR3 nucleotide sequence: TGTGCCAGCAGTTCATTAGAGGACACTGAAGCTTTCTTT.

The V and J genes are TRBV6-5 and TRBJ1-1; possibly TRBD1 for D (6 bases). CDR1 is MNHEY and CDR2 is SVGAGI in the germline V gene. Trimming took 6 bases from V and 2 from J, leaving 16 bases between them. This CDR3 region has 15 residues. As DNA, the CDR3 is TGTGCCAGCAGCCAACGTACAGGGCTTAACACTGAAGCTTTCTTT. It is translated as CASSQRTGLNTEAFF.

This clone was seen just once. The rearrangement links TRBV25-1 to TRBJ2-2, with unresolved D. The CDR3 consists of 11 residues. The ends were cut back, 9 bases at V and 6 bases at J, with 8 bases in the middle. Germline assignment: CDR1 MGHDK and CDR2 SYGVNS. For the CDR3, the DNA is TGTGCCAGTATGGGCCCCGGGGAGCTGTTTTTT. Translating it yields CASMGPGELFF.

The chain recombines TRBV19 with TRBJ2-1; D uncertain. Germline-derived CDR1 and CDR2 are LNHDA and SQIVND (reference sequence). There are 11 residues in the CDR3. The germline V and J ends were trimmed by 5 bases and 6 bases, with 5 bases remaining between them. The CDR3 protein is CASSVGNEQFF. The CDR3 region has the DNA TGTGCCAGTAGTGTCGGCAATGAGCAGTTCTTC.

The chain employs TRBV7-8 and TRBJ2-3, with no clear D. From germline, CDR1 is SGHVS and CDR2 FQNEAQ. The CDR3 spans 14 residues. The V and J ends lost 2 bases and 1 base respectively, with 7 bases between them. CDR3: CASSLQDRTDTQYF. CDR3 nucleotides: TGTGCCAGCAGCTTACAGGATCGCACAGATACGCAGTATTTT. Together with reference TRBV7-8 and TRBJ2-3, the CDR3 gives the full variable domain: GAGVSQSPRYKVAKRGQDVALRCDPISGHVSLFWYQQALGQGPEFLTYFQNEAQLDKSGLPSDRFFAERPEGSVSTLKIQRTQQEDSAVYLCASSLQDRTDTQYFGPGTRLTVL.

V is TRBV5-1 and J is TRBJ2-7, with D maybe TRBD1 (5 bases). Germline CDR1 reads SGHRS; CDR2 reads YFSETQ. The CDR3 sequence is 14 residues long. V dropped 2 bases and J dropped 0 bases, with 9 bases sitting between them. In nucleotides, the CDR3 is TGCGCCAGCAGCTTTCAGGGTAACTCCTACGAGCAGTACTTC. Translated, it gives CASSFQGNSYEQYF.

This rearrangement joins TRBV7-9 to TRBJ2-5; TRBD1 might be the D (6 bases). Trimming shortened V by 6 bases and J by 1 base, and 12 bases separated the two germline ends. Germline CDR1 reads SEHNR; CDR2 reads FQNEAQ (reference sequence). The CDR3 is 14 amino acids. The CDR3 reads CASRVTGSQETQYF. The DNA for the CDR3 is TGTGCCAGCAGGGTTACAGGGTCCCAAGAGACCCAGTACTTC. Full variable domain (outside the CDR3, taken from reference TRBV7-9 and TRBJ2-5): DTGVSQNPRHKITKRGQNVTFRCDPISEHNRLYWYRQTLGQGPEFLTYFQNEAQLEKSRLLSDRFSAERPKGSFSTLEIQRTEQGDSAMYLCASRVTGSQETQYFGPGTRLLVL.

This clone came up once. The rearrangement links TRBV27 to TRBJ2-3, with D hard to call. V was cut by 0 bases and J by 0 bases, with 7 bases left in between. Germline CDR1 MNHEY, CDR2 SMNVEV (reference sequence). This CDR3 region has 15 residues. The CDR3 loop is CASSLSPSSTDTQYF. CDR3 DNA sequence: TGTGCCAGCAGTTTATCCCCTAGTAGCACAGATACGCAGTATTTT.

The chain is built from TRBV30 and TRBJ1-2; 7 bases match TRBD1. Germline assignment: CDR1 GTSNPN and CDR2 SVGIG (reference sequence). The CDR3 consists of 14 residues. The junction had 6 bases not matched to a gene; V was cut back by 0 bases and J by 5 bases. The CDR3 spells CAWSVQGPLYGYTF. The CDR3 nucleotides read TGTGCCTGGAGTGTACAGGGGCCCCTATATGGCTACACCTTC.

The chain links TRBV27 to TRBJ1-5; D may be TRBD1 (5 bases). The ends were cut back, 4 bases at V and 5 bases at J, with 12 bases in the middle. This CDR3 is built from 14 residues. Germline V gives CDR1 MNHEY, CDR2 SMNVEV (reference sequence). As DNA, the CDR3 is TGTGCCAGCAGTTATACAGGTTCGGATCAGCCCCAGCATTTT. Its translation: CASSYTGSDQPQHF.

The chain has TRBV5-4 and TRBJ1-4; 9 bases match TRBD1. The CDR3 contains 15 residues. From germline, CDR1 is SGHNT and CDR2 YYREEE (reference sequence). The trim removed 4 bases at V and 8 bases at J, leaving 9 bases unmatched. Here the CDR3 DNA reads TGTGCCAGCAGCCCCGGACAGGGGCGGCAGGAAAAACTGTTTTTT. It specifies CASSPGQGRQEKLFF. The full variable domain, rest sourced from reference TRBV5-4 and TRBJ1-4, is ETGVTQSPTHLIKTRGQQVTLRCSSQSGHNTVSWYQQALGQGPQFIFQYYREEENGRGNFPPRFSGLQFPNYSSELNVNALELDDSALYLCASSPGQGRQEKLFFGSGTQLSVL.

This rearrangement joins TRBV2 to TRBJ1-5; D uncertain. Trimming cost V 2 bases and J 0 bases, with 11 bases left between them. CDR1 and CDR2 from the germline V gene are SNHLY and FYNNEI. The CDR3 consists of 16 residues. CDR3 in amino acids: CASSERTDYSNQPQHF. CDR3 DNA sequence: TGTGCCAGCAGTGAACGAACAGATTATAGCAATCAGCCCCAGCATTTT.

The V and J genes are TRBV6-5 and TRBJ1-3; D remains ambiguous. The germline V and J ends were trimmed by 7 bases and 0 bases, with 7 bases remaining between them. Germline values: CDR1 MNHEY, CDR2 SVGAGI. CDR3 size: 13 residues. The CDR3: CASTDNSGNTIYF. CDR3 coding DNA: TGTGCCAGCACCGACAACTCTGGAAACACCATATATTTT.

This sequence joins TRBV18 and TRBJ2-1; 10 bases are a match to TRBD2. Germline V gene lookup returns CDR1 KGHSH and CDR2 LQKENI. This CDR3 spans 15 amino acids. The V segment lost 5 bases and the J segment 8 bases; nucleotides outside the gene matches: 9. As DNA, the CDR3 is TGTGCCAGCTCAATCGGAACTAGCGGGATCGATGAGCAGTTCTTC. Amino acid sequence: CASSIGTSGIDEQFF.